A single T cell receptor (beta chain) is shown here with its context. As yet, its antigen is unknown. Carried by the TCR beta cDNA libraries were unique molecular identifiers. The authors obtained some 500,000 cDNA molecules from roughly 1.1 to 9.2 million T cells. One entry per CDR3 protein results from TCRdb running MiXCR on the PCR reads. Of roughly 160,000 distinct CDR3 sequences listed, under 40% are singletons. CDR3 size: 14 residues. CDR1 is SEHNR and CDR2 is FQNEAQ in the germline V gene (reference sequence). With 4 bases removed from V and 12 bases from J, the gap between germline ends came to 19 bases. The sample belongs to a study of post-analysis software for immune sequencing data. Study-wide findings and caveats: Compared with controls, patients had more of roughly five TRBV segments, including TRBV5-6, TRBV5-1 and TRBV20-1. Same-batch preparations were strongly co-clustered by F measure. When compared against controls, multiple sclerosis patients showed significantly lower normalized Chao1 diversity.

The sequences come from blood, collected after autologous hematopoietic stem cell transplantation. The sequence was collected from a girl aged 5 to 17 with multiple sclerosis. The genes are TRBV7-9 and TRBJ2-4; no clear D gene. The CDR3 nucleotides are TGTGCCAGCAGCTCGGACGGGTCGGCCCTCGATCAGTACTTC. As protein: CASSSDGSALDQYF.